The clone carrying this T cell receptor beta chain was seen a few times. With 1 base removed from V and 6 bases from J, the gap between germline ends came to 10 bases. There are 13 residues in the CDR3. Germline CDR1 and CDR2: GTSNPN and SVGIG (reference sequence). Each CDR3 protein is one row after TCRdb ran MiXCR on the 5' RACE reads. The top ten hold 1.5% to 2% of the sample, which has approximately 690,000 distinct CDR3 sequences, around 6.1% seen once. This specimen belongs to a study of identical twins. This clonotype was sampled from a man between 18 and 29 years old in good health. The sequencing sample was made of naive T cells sorted from blood. The V and J genes are TRBV30 and TRBJ1-5, with D possibly being TRBD1 (6 bases). The CDR3: CAWSGQQGQPQHF. In DNA, the CDR3 is TGTGCCTGGAGTGGACAACAGGGTCAGCCCCAGCATTTT.